These 7 T cell receptor beta chains share one sample of origin, sequenced in a study of T cells in Graves' hyperthyroidism and ophthalmopathy. RNA transcripts gave rise to amplified TCR beta CDR3 regions. HTBI primers drove first-round RT-PCR of the TCR CDR3. TCRdb redid the calling of the multiplex PCR reads with MiXCR, one entry per CDR3 protein. The repertoire holds more than 350,000 distinct CDR3 sequences, just under 15% seen once, with about 31% in the top ten. Sample: blood. The receptors derive from a woman in her twenties or thirties with Graves' hyperthyroidism.

This clonotype was found many times. V usage is TRBV2 and J usage is TRBJ2-3; 7 bases fit TRBD2. Germline CDR1 and CDR2: SNHLY and FYNNEI. This CDR3 has 13 amino acids. The V segment lost 10 bases and the J segment 4 bases; nucleotides outside the gene matches: 8. Here the CDR3 DNA reads TGTGCCAAAGGGACTATTGCGGCAGATACGCAGTATTTT. It codes for CAKGTIAADTQYF.

The J gene is TRBJ2-2, the V gene TRBV19; D possibly corresponds to TRBD2 (5 bases). This CDR3 has 15 amino acids. Germline assignment: CDR1 LNHDA and CDR2 SQIVND (reference sequence). Trimming shortened V by 7 bases and J by 5 bases, and 17 bases separated the two germline ends. The CDR3, as DNA: TGTGCCAGTATGGCTAGCCTCGGTGTGACCGGGGAGCTGTTTTTT. Translating it yields CASMASLGVTGELFF.

The chain couples TRBV12-3 or TRBV12-4 to TRBJ1-5; TRBD1 is a possible D gene (6 bases). Trimming pared 6 bases from V and 2 bases from J, leaving 17 bases between. The CDR3 is 16 amino acids. The CDR3 spells CASSLGGRGRNQPQHF. The CDR3 DNA reads as TGTGCCAGCAGCCTCGGTGGCAGGGGTCGCAATCAGCCCCAGCATTTT.

In this sample, this clonotype turned up many times. J is TRBJ1-1 and V is TRBV28, with unresolved D. The germline gives CDR1 MDHEN, CDR2 SYDVKM. V dropped 3 bases and J dropped 11 bases, with 25 bases sitting between them. The CDR3 loop spans 16 amino acids. CDR3 in DNA: TGTGCCAGCAGTTTTTACGAGGTTACCCTCACATCGGGGGCTTTCTTT. Translation: CASSFYEVTLTSGAFF.

This clonotype was picked up many times. The V gene is TRBV7-2, the J gene TRBJ2-1; D is possibly TRBD2 (5 bases). Germline V lookup: CDR1 SGHTA, CDR2 FQGNSA. This CDR3 contains 15 residues. The ends were cut back, 5 bases at V and 4 bases at J, with 15 bases in the middle. The CDR3 coding sequence is TGTGCCAGCAGCCCGGACCGGGATATTTACAATGAGCAGTTCTTC. Translating gives CASSPDRDIYNEQFF. The full variable domain, with the rest looked up from reference TRBV7-2 and TRBJ2-1, is GAGVSQSPSNKVTEKGKDVELRCDPISGHTALYWYRQSLGQGLEFLIYFQGNSAPDKSGLPSDRFSAERTGGSVSTLTIQRTQQEDSAVYLCASSPDRDIYNEQFFGPGTRLTVL.

This clonotype was seen repeatedly, ten times or more. The genes are TRBV28 and TRBJ2-4; a possible D gene is TRBD1 (6 bases). Germline V gene lookup returns CDR1 MDHEN and CDR2 SYDVKM. V lost 4 bases and J 9 bases, leaving 19 bases between the germline ends. The CDR3 consists of 15 residues. The CDR3 DNA reads TGTGCCAGCAGTTCACCCTACAGGGCCAGGGGCATTCAGTACTTC. Translated, it gives CASSSPYRARGIQYF.

The chain uses TRBV11-2 and TRBJ2-2; D is possibly TRBD1 or TRBD2 (6 bases each). Trimming stripped 3 bases from V and 4 bases from J, with 12 bases between. Germline CDR1 is SGHAT and CDR2 is FQNNGV. The length of the CDR3 is 15 residues. DNA for the CDR3: TGTGCCAGCAGCTTCTTAGGGGGAGGCACCGGGGAGCTGTTTTTT. Residues: CASSFLGGGTGELFF.